The rows below give T cell receptor beta chains drawn from one sample of a study of T cell responses to AZD1222 COVID-19 vaccine. Libraries were prepared by immunoSEQ multiplex PCR; TCRdb keeps only in-frame clonotypes and omits some of them. The repertoire holds 75,000 to 90,000 clones, with roughly 90% as singletons. This material consisted of peripheral blood, taken 28 days after the second AZD1222 dose. These receptors came from an adult who received the AZD1222 COVID-19 vaccine. Both conserved end residues are part of each CDR3. D genes are given only for firm matches. A row's size may be missing; if present it is once, few, many or a size class.

v_gene,d_gene,j_gene,abundance,CDR3nt,CDR3aa
TRBV9,NA,TRBJ1-5,NA,TGTGCCAGCAGCGGAGGACGGTACAATCAGCCCCAGCATTTT,CASSGGRYNQPQHF
TRBV28,NA,TRBJ2-5,NA,TGTGCCAGCAGTCCCCGGGTCTTTCAAGAGACCCAGTACTTC,CASSPRVFQETQYF
TRBV7-2,NA,TRBJ1-1,NA,TGTGCCAGCAGCTTAGCCCTGACAAATGAAGCTTTCTTT,CASSLALTNEAFF
TRBV27,TRBD1,TRBJ1-1,NA,TGTGCCAGCAGTCCATACCAACAGGGGCCCACTGAAGCTTTCTTT,CASSPYQQGPTEAFF
TRBV7-9,TRBD1,TRBJ2-3,NA,TGTGCCAGCAGCCTGCCGGGACAGGCTGGGACAGATACGCAGTATTTT,CASSLPGQAGTDTQYF
TRBV6-4,NA,TRBJ1-1,few,TGTGCCAGCAGCCCTTCTCAGGGGAACACTGAAGCTTTCTTT,CASSPSQGNTEAFF
TRBV5-5,NA,TRBJ1-2,once,TGTGCCAGCAGCCCCTTAAGCCCACAGGATGGGGACTATGGCTACACCTTC,CASSPLSPQDGDYGYTF
TRBV20-1,NA,TRBJ2-1,NA,TGCAGTGCTAGTGGAGGCGACGGAATTCAAAGGGAGCAGTTCTTC,CSASGGDGIQREQFF
TRBV10-2,NA,TRBJ2-5,NA,TGCGCCAGCAGTGAACTGCGGCAAGAGACCCAGTACTTC,CASSELRQETQYF
TRBV20-1,TRBD2,TRBJ2-7,NA,TGCAGTGCTAGTAGGAGCGGGAGGGTCCACGAGCAGTACTTC,CSASRSGRVHEQYF
TRBV7-2,NA,TRBJ1-2,NA,TGTGCCAGCAGCTTAGGAGGCAACATGGCCATTGGCTACACCTTC,CASSLGGNMAIGYTF
TRBV6-5,TRBD1,TRBJ1-2,NA,TGTGCCAGCAGCCGCCAGGGGGCTTTGGACGGCTACACCTTC,CASSRQGALDGYTF
TRBV4-2,NA,TRBJ1-1,once,TGTGCCAGCAGCCAAGTAGGGGAAGGGGCTTTCTTT,CASSQVGEGAFF
TRBV27,NA,TRBJ2-1,NA,TGTGCCAGCAGGGAACGGAGCTCCTACAATGAGCAGTTCTTC,CASRERSSYNEQFF
TRBV6-2/TRBV6-3,NA,TRBJ2-7,NA,TGTGCCAGCAGTTACTCGGGCGTGGGCGTCGAGCAGTACTTC,CASSYSGVGVEQYF
TRBV19,TRBD1,TRBJ2-2,NA,TGTGCCAGTCAAGGACAGGGTGGCGGGGAGCTGTTTTTT,CASQGQGGGELFF